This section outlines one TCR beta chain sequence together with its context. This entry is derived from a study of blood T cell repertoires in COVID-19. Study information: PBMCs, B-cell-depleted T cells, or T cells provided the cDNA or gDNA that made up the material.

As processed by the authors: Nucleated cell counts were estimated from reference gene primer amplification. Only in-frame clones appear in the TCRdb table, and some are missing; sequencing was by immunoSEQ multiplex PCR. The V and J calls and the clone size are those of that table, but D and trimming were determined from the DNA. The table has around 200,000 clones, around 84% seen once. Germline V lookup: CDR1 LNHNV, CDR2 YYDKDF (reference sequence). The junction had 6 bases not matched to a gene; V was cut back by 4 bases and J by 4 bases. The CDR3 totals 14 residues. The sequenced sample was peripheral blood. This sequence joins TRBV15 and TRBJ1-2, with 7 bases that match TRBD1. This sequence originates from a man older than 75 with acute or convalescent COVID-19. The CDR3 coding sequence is TGTGCCACCAGCACAGACAGGGTTAGCTATGGCTACACCTTC. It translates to CATSTDRVSYGYTF. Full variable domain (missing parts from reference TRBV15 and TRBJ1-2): DAMVIQNPRYQVTQFGKPVTLSCSQTLNHNVMYWYQQKSSQAPKLLFHYYDKDFNNEADTPDNFQSRRPNTSFCFLDIRSPGLGDTAMYLCATSTDRVSYGYTFGSGTRLTVV.